This TCR beta chain emerged from a study of type 1 and type 2 diabetes patients. Broader study findings: In CD4+ and CD8+ T cells, type 2 diabetes diversity exceeded type 1.

Ten milliliters of peripheral blood were drawn from each donor. Genomic DNA was the PCR template. A primer set of 30 forward and 13 reverse primers amplified the CDR3. TCRdb fed the multiplex PCR reads into MiXCR, producing one record per CDR3 protein. The data show under 300,000 distinct CDR3 sequences, with around 47% seen just once and approximately 15% held by the top ten. The sample holds a few counts of this clonotype. The target antigen is unknown. The sequence derives from a man between 18 and 35 years old with type 2 diabetes. The sequenced material came from peripheral blood mononuclear cells (PBMCs).

CDR3 sequence reads: CTTVDTEAFF. The CDR3 region has the DNA TGCACCACGGTGGACACTGAAGCTTTCTTT. The chain joins TRBV20-1 to TRBJ1-1; D gene unclear. There are 10 residues in the CDR3. Germline CDR1 is DFQATT and CDR2 is SNEGSKA (reference sequence).